A single sample gave rise to the 21 T cell receptor beta chains below, sequenced in a study of shared clonotypes between healthy human individuals. Method: immunoSEQ multiplex PCR; TCRdb's copy keeps in-frame clones and lacks some. The sample comprises nearly 1,000,000 clones, over 60% of which are singletons, and roughly 1.5% rests with the top ten. Sequences were obtained from memory CD4+ T cells sorted from blood. Noted subset: CD45RA-negative fraction. Every receptor here comes from a man aged 18 to 29 in good health.

This chain links TRBV19 with TRBJ2-1; D may be TRBD1 (5 bases). The germline V gene has CDR1 LNHDA and CDR2 SQIVND (reference sequence). The CDR3 totals 13 residues. Trimming removed 1 base at V and 5 bases at J, with 6 bases between. CDR3 sequence: CASSIARDNEQFF. The CDR3 DNA is TGTGCCAGTAGTATAGCCAGGGACAATGAGCAGTTCTTC.

The rearrangement uses TRBV7-2 and TRBJ2-7; D possibly corresponds to TRBD2 (5 bases). The CDR3 consists of 16 residues. V lost 3 bases to trimming and J lost 0 bases, with 15 bases between them. CDR1 is SGHTA, CDR2 FQGNSA, per germline. The chain's CDR3 is CASSFLAAGLSYEQYF. The CDR3, as DNA: TGTGCCAGCAGCTTCCTAGCCGCGGGCCTCTCCTACGAGCAGTACTTC.

This chain connects TRBV5-6 to TRBJ1-4; 9 nucleotides match TRBD1. Trimming removed 0 bases from V and 8 bases from J; junction bases left unmatched: 5. The germline V gene has CDR1 SGHDT and CDR2 YYEEEE. CDR3 length: 15 residues. The CDR3 bases are TGTGCCAGCAGCTTGGGGACAGGGGTTTGGGAAAAACTGTTTTTT. It translates to CASSLGTGVWEKLFF.

The chain is built from TRBV5-5 and TRBJ1-4, with 8 bases lining up with TRBD1. Germline CDR1 SGHKS, CDR2 YYEKEE (reference sequence). V was pared by 0 bases and J by 8 bases, with 9 bases of the junction left unmatched. This CDR3 has 16 residues. CDR3 residues: CASSLGLTGVGEKLFF. As DNA, the CDR3 is TGTGCCAGCAGCTTGGGCCTGACAGGGGTAGGGGAAAAACTGTTTTTT.

The rearrangement uses TRBV5-8 and TRBJ1-1, with 8 bases aligning to TRBD1. V lost 0 bases and J lost 6; bases outside the gene matches: 7. This CDR3 spans 15 amino acids. Germline loops: CDR1 SGHTS, CDR2 YDEGEE. This chain's CDR3 is CASSLGTGRMPEAFF. CDR3 nucleotide sequence: TGTGCCAGCAGCTTGGGGACAGGGAGAATGCCTGAAGCTTTCTTT. Variable domain in full (rest from reference TRBV5-8 and TRBJ1-1): EAGVTQSPTHLIKTRGQQATLRCSPISGHTSVYWYQQALGLGLQFLLWYDEGEERNRGNFPPRFSGRQFPNYSSELNVNALELEDSALYLCASSLGTGRMPEAFFGQGTRLTVV.

This chain links TRBV27 with TRBJ2-4; 9 bases fit TRBD1. The CDR3 is 15 residues long. Germline-derived CDR1 and CDR2 are MNHEY and SMNVEV (reference sequence). The junction had 8 bases not matched to a gene; V was cut back by 10 bases and J by 1 base. The CDR3 reads CATRPDRGAKNIQYF. In DNA, the CDR3 is TGTGCCACCCGACCCGACAGGGGGGCCAAAAACATTCAGTACTTC.

The chain recombines TRBV7-2 with TRBJ1-2; 9 nucleotides match TRBD1. Germline CDR1 reads SGHTA; CDR2 reads FQGNSA. The V gene end was trimmed by 1 base and the J gene end by 6 bases; junction bases not matched to a gene: 3. CDR3 length: 14 amino acids. CDR3 sequence (DNA): TGTGCCAGCAGCTTAGACAGGGGGCAAAATGGCTACACCTTC. Protein product: CASSLDRGQNGYTF.

This clone was observed a single time. This chain joins TRBV11-2 and TRBJ2-5; 12 bases match TRBD1. CDR1 SGHAT and CDR2 FQNNGV come from the germline V gene. Trimming took 4 bases from V and 5 from J; bases not matched to a gene: 11. This CDR3 is built from 17 residues. The CDR3, as DNA: TGTGCCAGCAGCTCCCAGGGACAGGGGGCATATTCGGAGACCCAGTACTTC. Translating it yields CASSSQGQGAYSETQYF.

The J gene is TRBJ2-3, the V gene TRBV28, with 9 bases that match TRBD2. There are 16 residues in the CDR3. V shed 2 bases and J 6 bases; nucleotides not matched to a gene: 9. Per germline, CDR1 MDHEN and CDR2 SYDVKM. CDR3 in DNA: TGTGCCAGCAGTTTAAGAGGGACTAGCCGTACGGATACGCAGTATTTT. Protein sequence: CASSLRGTSRTDTQYF.

This clone was counted a few times. The chain carries TRBV30 and TRBJ1-1; D possibly corresponds to TRBD1 (5 bases). The germline gives CDR1 GTSNPN, CDR2 SVGIG (reference sequence). Trimming took 1 base from V and 0 from J, leaving 15 bases between them. The length of the CDR3 is 16 residues. The CDR3 loop reads CAWSDQWGSMNTEAFF. The CDR3 DNA follows: TGTGCCTGGAGTGACCAATGGGGCAGCATGAACACTGAAGCTTTCTTT.

This clone was counted only a few times. The J gene is TRBJ1-1, the V gene TRBV5-1; 8 bases agree with TRBD1. Germline V CDR1 and CDR2: SGHRS, YFSETQ. V dropped 7 bases and J dropped 1; count of bases not matched to a gene: 3. This CDR3 has 13 residues. The CDR3 DNA is TGCGCCAGCCGGGACAGGTCGAACACTGAAGCTTTCTTT. Translation: CASRDRSNTEAFF. The full variable domain, rest sourced from reference TRBV5-1 and TRBJ1-1, is KAGVTQTPRYLIKTRGQQVTLSCSPISGHRSVSWYQQTPGQGLQFLFEYFSETQRNKGNFPGRFSGRQFSNSRSEMNVSTLELGDSALYLCASRDRSNTEAFFGQGTRLTVV.

The rearrangement joins TRBV19 to TRBJ1-5; D perhaps matches TRBD1 (6 bases). Trimming removed 6 bases from V and 0 bases from J, with 12 bases in between. The length of the CDR3 is 15 residues. Germline V gene sequence: CDR1 LNHDA, CDR2 SQIVND (reference sequence). CDR3 sequence reads: CASSEGGGSNQPQHF. CDR3 in DNA: TGTGCCAGTAGCGAAGGGGGGGGTAGCAATCAGCCCCAGCATTTT.

This rearrangement joins TRBV5-1 to TRBJ2-5; D might be TRBD1 (5 bases). CDR3 length equals 15 residues. Deletions cut 6 bases from V and 5 bases from J, with 20 bases between. Germline CDR1 and CDR2: SGHRS and YFSETQ. The CDR3 DNA is TGCGCCAGCACTACCCCCAAGGCCGCAGGGGAGACCCAGTACTTC. It encodes CASTTPKAAGETQYF. Filled out from reference TRBV5-1 and TRBJ2-5, the complete variable domain reads KAGVTQTPRYLIKTRGQQVTLSCSPISGHRSVSWYQQTPGQGLQFLFEYFSETQRNKGNFPGRFSGRQFSNSRSEMNVSTLELGDSALYLCASTTPKAAGETQYFGPGTRLLVL.

The rearrangement uses TRBV6-5 and TRBJ1-1, with no clear D. Trimming removed 6 bases from V and 5 bases from J, with 10 bases in between. This CDR3 region has 12 residues. CDR1 is MNHEY, CDR2 SVGAGI, per germline. This CDR3 reads CASRTSGTEAFF. CDR3 in DNA: TGTGCCAGCAGAACATCTGGGACTGAAGCTTTCTTT.

The rearrangement uses TRBV25-1 and TRBJ2-5; D is perhaps TRBD2 (6 bases). This CDR3 region has 18 residues. V was shortened by 5 bases and J by 4 bases, with 26 bases between the two germline ends. From germline, CDR1 is MGHDK and CDR2 SYGVNS. DNA of the CDR3: TGTGCCAGCAGTTCCAACCCGCGGGACCGCGGGATTGGAGAGACCCAGTACTTC. Protein sequence: CASSSNPRDRGIGETQYF.

With respect to this clone: Distinct nucleotide sequences in the sample also encode this CDR3. The CDR3, as DNA: TGTGCCAGCAGGCTTGGACAGGGTAACTATGGCTACACCTTC. Translating it yields CASRLGQGNYGYTF. V and J are TRBV6-1 and TRBJ1-2; 8 nucleotides agree with TRBD1. Germline V gene data show CDR1 as MNHNS and CDR2 as SASEGT. This CDR3 spans 14 amino acids. V lost 6 bases to trimming and J lost 1 base; unmatched junction nucleotides: 4.

V gene TRBV6-1 combines with J gene TRBJ2-2, with 13 bases lining up with TRBD2. J gave up 0 bases and V 0 bases, and 13 bases lay outside the gene matches. This CDR3 comprises 22 residues. CDR1 is MNHNS, CDR2 SASEGT, per germline. The CDR3 here is CASSEAVGLAGAKFANTGELFF. The CDR3 DNA reads TGTGCCAGCAGTGAAGCGGTTGGACTAGCGGGGGCCAAGTTCGCGAACACCGGGGAGCTGTTTTTT.

This clone has ten or more counts. The chain is built from TRBV19 and TRBJ2-6, with 7 bases aligning to TRBD1. Germline V gene data show CDR1 as LNHDA and CDR2 as SQIVND (reference sequence). V lost 5 bases and J lost 13; bases outside the gene matches: 14. There are 15 residues in the CDR3. The CDR3 nucleotides are TGTGCCAGTAGTCTCGAGACCGGGACAGTAAAGGTCCTGACTTTC. Protein: CASSLETGTVKVLTF.

The rearrangement uses TRBV6-6 and TRBJ2-7; a possible D gene is TRBD2 (5 bases). Deletions cut 0 bases from V and 3 bases from J, with 6 bases between. Germline V gene sequence: CDR1 MNHNY, CDR2 SVGAGI (reference sequence). The CDR3 spans 13 residues. CDR3 bases: TGTGCCAGCAGTTACTCGAGGGTCTACGAGCAGTACTTC. This sequence encodes CASSYSRVYEQYF.

This clone was observed a handful of times. The chain is built from TRBV7-9 and TRBJ2-7, with 8 bases aligning to TRBD1. The junction had 6 bases not matched to a gene; V was cut back by 5 bases and J by 3 bases. There are 14 residues in the CDR3. CDR1 is SEHNR and CDR2 is FQNEAQ in the germline V gene (reference sequence). The DNA for the CDR3 is TGTGCCAGCAGCCGACAGGGGCGATTCTACGAGCAGTACTTC. It encodes CASSRQGRFYEQYF.

The rearrangement links TRBV4-1 to TRBJ2-1; D may match TRBD1 or TRBD2 (5 bases each). In germline, CDR1 is MGHRA, CDR2 YSYEKL. The ends were cut back, 1 base at V and 1 base at J, with 17 bases in the middle. The CDR3 length is 18 residues. This CDR3 is CASSQVRFGDGSYNEQFF. CDR3 DNA sequence: TGCGCCAGCAGCCAAGTTAGGTTCGGGGACGGATCCTACAATGAGCAGTTCTTC.